The clone carrying this T cell receptor beta chain appeared a single time. This specimen comes from a study of CD8 T cells in Susac syndrome. On the study more broadly: There were Susac syndrome patients who were therapy-naive at blood draw, others on corticosteroids, and others on intravenous immunoglobulin alone.

Reverse transcription used about 0.45 to 1 ug RNA and random hexamers. TCRdb re-derived calls from the immunoSEQ multiplex PCR reads in MiXCR, one entry per CDR3 protein. The sample lists some 110,000 distinct CDR3 sequences, approximately 93% occurring once. Germline V gene lookup returns CDR1 DFQATT and CDR2 SNEGSKA (reference sequence). V was clipped by 1 base and J by 3 bases; unmatched bases: 1. This CDR3 contains 14 residues. This clonotype originated in a human donor with Susac syndrome. The sample taken for sequencing was CD8+ T cells from PBMCs. The V call is TRBV20-1, the J call TRBJ2-7, with 12 bases aligning to TRBD2. This CDR3 is CSARGLAGDYEQYF. The CDR3 coding sequence is TGCAGTGCTAGAGGACTAGCGGGGGACTACGAGCAGTACTTC.